The clone carrying this T cell receptor beta chain was seen at least ten times. An oligo carrying a UMI was ligated to the cDNA 3' end. The first PCR ran 4 to 5 cycles with an equimolar RC1.1 and RC1.2 beta primer mix. TCR alpha and beta chains were handled separately starting at the second PCR. TCRdb re-analysed the UMI-ligation and nested PCR reads in MiXCR, keeping a single row per CDR3 protein. In the table there are tens of thousands of distinct CDR3 sequences, 7.3% of which are singletons. These data are taken from a study of quantifying T cell responses using KT2 cells. Looking at the study overall: cDNA was made from DNase-treated RNA using alpha and beta constant primers.

V trimming: 2 bases; J trimming: 7 bases; junction bases outside the gene matches: 4. Germline CDR1 reads SGHRS; CDR2 reads YFSETQ. CDR3 length equals 14 residues. The sample consisted of PBMCs spiked with cells of the T cell clone KT2. The V and J genes are TRBV5-1 and TRBJ1-4, with 8 bases that match TRBD1. This TCR was recovered from a human donor. The DNA of the CDR3 is TGCGCCAGCAGCTTCGGACAGGGACGTGAAAAACTGTTTTTT. Translated, it gives CASSFGQGREKLFF.